A single TCR beta chain is shown here with its context. The CDR3 extends over 15 amino acids. The trim removed 8 bases at V and 1 base at J, leaving 6 bases unmatched. CDR1 LNHDA and CDR2 SQIVND come from the germline V gene (reference sequence). The entry originates in a study of T cell responses to AZD1222 COVID-19 vaccine. Assay: immunoSEQ multiplex PCR; the TCRdb copy retains only in-frame clones and omits some. This repertoire shows tens of thousands of clones, 85% to 90% found once; its top ten account for roughly 5.2%. This chain joins TRBV19 and TRBJ1-5; 9 bases align to TRBD1. The TCR was taken from an adult who received the AZD1222 COVID-19 vaccine. The sample was peripheral blood, taken 28 days after the second AZD1222 dose. The CDR3 spells CASDKGQGSNQPQHF. In DNA form, the CDR3 reads TGTGCCAGTGACAAAGGACAGGGGAGCAATCAGCCCCAGCATTTT.